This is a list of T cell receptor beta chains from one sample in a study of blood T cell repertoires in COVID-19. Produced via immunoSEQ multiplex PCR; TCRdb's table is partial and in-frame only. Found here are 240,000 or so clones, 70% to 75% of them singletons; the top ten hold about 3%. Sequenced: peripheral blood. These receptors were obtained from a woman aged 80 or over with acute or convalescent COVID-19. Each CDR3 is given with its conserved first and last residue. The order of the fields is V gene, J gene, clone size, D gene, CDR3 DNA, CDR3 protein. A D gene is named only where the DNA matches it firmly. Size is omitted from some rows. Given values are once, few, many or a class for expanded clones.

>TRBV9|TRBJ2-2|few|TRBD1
TGTGCCAGCAGCCCCGGGACAGTGTCATCCGGGGAGCTGTTTTTT
CASSPGTVSSGELFF
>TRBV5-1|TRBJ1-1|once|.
TGCGCCAGCAGCTTGGGAAGTGGGAGGAACACTGAAGCTTTCTTT
CASSLGSGRNTEAFF
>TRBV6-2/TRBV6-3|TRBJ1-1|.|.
TGTGCCAGCAGTTACGTGTTCGCGGGCCCGAACACTGAAGCTTTCTTT
CASSYVFAGPNTEAFF
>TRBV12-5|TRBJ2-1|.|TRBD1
TGTGCTAGTGCCTCCCGCCGACAGGGCCAAAGCTCCTACAATGAGCAGTTCTTC
CASASRRQGQSSYNEQFF
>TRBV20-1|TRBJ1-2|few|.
TGCAGTGCTAGAGAGCAGTATGGCTACACCTTC
CSAREQYGYTF
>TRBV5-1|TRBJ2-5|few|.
TGCGCCAGCAGCTTGGAGGCATTTCAGGCCCAGTACTTC
CASSLEAFQAQYF
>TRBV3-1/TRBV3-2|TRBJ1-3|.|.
TGTGCCAGCAGCCATGACAGAAACACCATATATTTT
CASSHDRNTIYF
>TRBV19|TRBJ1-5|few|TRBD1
TGTGCCAGTAGTATCGGCAGGGGGGCTTATAGCAATCAGCCCCAGCATTTT
CASSIGRGAYSNQPQHF
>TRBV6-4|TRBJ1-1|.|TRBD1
TGTGCCAGCAGCCGGGACAGTGGAAACACTGAAGCTTTCTTT
CASSRDSGNTEAFF
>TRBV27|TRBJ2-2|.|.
TGTGCCAGCATGAGGGACACCTACACCGGGGAGCTGTTTTTT
CASMRDTYTGELFF
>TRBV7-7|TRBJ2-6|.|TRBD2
TGTGCCAGCAGCCCTATGCCCGGGGGGGCTGGGGCCAACGTCCTGACTTTC
CASSPMPGGAGANVLTF
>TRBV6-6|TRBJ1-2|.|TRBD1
TGTGCCAGCAGTTTCGGACAGGGTATGGAAGGCTACACCTTC
CASSFGQGMEGYTF
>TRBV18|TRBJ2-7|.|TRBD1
TGTGCCAGCTCACCGGGACAGGATGACGAGCAGTACTTC
CASSPGQDDEQYF
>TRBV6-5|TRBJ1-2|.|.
TGTGCCAGCAGAACCGACACAAACTATGGCTACACCTTC
CASRTDTNYGYTF
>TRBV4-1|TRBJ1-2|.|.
TGCGCCAGCAGCCAAGGATGGGCAGCTTATGGCTACACCTTC
CASSQGWAAYGYTF
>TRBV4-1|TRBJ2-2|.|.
TGCGCCAGCAGCCAAGTTTCCATCGCGACCGGGGAGCTGTTTTTT
CASSQVSIATGELFF
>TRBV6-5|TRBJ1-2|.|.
TGTGCCAGCAGACAGGACAGACCGAACTATGGCTACACCTTC
CASRQDRPNYGYTF
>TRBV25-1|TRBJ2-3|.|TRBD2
TGTGCCAGCAGTGAAGGGCGGGGGGGCCCTAGCACAGATACGCAGTATTTT
CASSEGRGGPSTDTQYF
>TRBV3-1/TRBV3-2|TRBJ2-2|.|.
TGTGCCAGCAGCCGTCCGACGACAACGAACACCGGGGAGCTGTTTTTT
CASSRPTTTNTGELFF
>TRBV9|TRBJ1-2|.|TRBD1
TGTGCCAGCAGCGTAGTACCAGGGGGTACCTATGGCTACACCTTC
CASSVVPGGTYGYTF
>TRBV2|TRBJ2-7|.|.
TGTGCCAGCAGTGCCCATTCAATAGAGGGTGAGCAGTACTTC
CASSAHSIEGEQYF
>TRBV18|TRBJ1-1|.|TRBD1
TGTGCCAGCTCCCCCCGATTTGCTGGACAGGGATGGTCGAACACTGAAGCTTTCTTT
CASSPRFAGQGWSNTEAFF
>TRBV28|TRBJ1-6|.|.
TGTGCCAGCAGTTGGACATCAAATTCACCCCTCCACTTT
CASSWTSNSPLHF
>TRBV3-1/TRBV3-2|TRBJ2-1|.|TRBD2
TGTGCCAGCAGCCCAACCGGGACTAGAGTCCGCAATGAGCAGTTCTTC
CASSPTGTRVRNEQFF
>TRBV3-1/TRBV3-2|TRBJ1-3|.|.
TGTGCCAGCAGCCATTACTCTGGAAACACCATATATTTT
CASSHYSGNTIYF
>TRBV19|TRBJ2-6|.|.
TGTGCCAGTAGTATAGGCCAGGCCGGGGCCAACGTCCTGACTTTC
CASSIGQAGANVLTF
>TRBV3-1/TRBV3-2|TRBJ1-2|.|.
TGTGCCAGCAGCCAAGGGGGTTGGGGGGACGGCAACTATGGCTACACCTTC
CASSQGGWGDGNYGYTF
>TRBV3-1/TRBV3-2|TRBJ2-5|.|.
TGTGCCAGCAGCCAACGCGCGGGCGGACAAGAGACCCAGTACTTC
CASSQRAGGQETQYF
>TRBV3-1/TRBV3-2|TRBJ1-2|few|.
TGTGCCAGCAGCCAAGGTATTGGAGGGCAGGGAGGCTACACCTTC
CASSQGIGGQGGYTF
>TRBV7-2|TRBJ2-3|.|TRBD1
TGTGCCAGCAGCCCAGGGGACAGGGCTCCAGATACGCAGTATTTT
CASSPGDRAPDTQYF
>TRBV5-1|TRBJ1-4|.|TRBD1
TGCGCCAGCAGCTTGGAGGGGGCAGGACGGGAAAAACTGTTTTTT
CASSLEGAGREKLFF
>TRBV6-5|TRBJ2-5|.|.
TGTGCCAGCAGAGGGGGTCGGGAGACCCAGTACTTC
CASRGGRETQYF
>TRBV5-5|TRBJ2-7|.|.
TGTGCCAGCAACCTCCGACAGGAAAACTACGAGCAGTACTTC
CASNLRQENYEQYF
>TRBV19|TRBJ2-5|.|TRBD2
TGTGCCAGTAGTATGGCTAGCGGGGGCCAAGAGACCCAGTACTTC
CASSMASGGQETQYF
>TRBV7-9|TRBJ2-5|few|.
TGTGCCAGCAGCCGCACCGGACAGATGTACCAAGAGACCCAGTACTTC
CASSRTGQMYQETQYF
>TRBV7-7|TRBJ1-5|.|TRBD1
TGTGCCAGCAGCCCCGACAGGGTCCATCAGCCCCAGCATTTT
CASSPDRVHQPQHF
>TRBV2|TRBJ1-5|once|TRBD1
TGTGCCAGCAGGGACAGGGGGTTATCGAGCAATCAGCCCCAGCATTTT
CASRDRGLSSNQPQHF
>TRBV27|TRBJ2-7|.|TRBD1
TGTGCCAGCAGTTTATTGGGACAGTCGGTCTACGAGCAGTACTTC
CASSLLGQSVYEQYF
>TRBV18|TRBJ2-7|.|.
TGTGCCAGCTCACCAAGTGGCAGAAGCTCCTACGAGCAGTACTTC
CASSPSGRSSYEQYF
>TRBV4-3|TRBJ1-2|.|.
TGCGCCAGCAGCCAAGGGGCCACCTACTCAGACTATGGCTACACCTTC
CASSQGATYSDYGYTF
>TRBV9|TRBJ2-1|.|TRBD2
TGTGCCAGCAGCGTAGTCTGGCGGGGGGCCTACAATGAGCAGTTCTTC
CASSVVWRGAYNEQFF
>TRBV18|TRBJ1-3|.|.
TGTGCCAGCTCACCTCAGGGGTCCCCTGGAAACACCATATATTTT
CASSPQGSPGNTIYF
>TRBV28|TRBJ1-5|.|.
TGTGCCAGCAGTTTAAGGAACAGGCGGGGGGGAGGGCCCCAGCATTTT
CASSLRNRRGGGPQHF
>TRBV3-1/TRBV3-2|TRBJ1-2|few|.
TGTGCCAGCAGCCAAGATGGCAGGGGCGCTGGTGGCTACACCTTC
CASSQDGRGAGGYTF
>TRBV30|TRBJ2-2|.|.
TGTGCCTGGAGAACGCCTCGGACAGAGCTCACCGGGGAGCTGTTTTTT
CAWRTPRTELTGELFF
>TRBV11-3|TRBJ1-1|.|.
TGTGCCAGCAGCTTAAGGGGGATGAACACTGAAGCTTTCTTT
CASSLRGMNTEAFF
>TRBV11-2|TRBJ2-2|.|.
TGTGCCAGCAGCTTAGATGGCAGATACACCGGGGAGCTGTTTTTT
CASSLDGRYTGELFF
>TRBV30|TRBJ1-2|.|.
TGTGCCTGGAGGGACCTCCGGGACTCTAATTACTATGGCTACACCTTC
CAWRDLRDSNYYGYTF
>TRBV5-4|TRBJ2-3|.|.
TGTGCCAGCAGCCTGAAGGTAGCCCTGAGCACAGATACGCAGTATTTT
CASSLKVALSTDTQYF
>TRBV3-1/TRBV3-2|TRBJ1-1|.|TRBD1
TGTGCCAGCAGCCAGGGACAGAACCCAACTGAAGCTTTCTTT
CASSQGQNPTEAFF
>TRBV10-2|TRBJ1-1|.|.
TGCGCCAGCAGGTCTCCGCAGGGGAACACTGAAGCTTTCTTT
CASRSPQGNTEAFF
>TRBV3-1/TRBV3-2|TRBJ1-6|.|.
TGTGCCAGCCGCGGGGAGGACTTTTCACCCCTCCACTTT
CASRGEDFSPLHF
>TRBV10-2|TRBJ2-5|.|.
TGCGCCAGCAGGGCGGGACAAGAGACCCAGTACTTC
CASRAGQETQYF
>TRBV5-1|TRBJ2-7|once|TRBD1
TGCGCCAGCAGCTTGGGGGGGACAGGACCCTACGAGCAGTACTTC
CASSLGGTGPYEQYF
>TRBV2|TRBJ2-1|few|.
TGTGCCAGCAGTGCAGAGGGCTCCTACAATGAGCAGTTCTTC
CASSAEGSYNEQFF